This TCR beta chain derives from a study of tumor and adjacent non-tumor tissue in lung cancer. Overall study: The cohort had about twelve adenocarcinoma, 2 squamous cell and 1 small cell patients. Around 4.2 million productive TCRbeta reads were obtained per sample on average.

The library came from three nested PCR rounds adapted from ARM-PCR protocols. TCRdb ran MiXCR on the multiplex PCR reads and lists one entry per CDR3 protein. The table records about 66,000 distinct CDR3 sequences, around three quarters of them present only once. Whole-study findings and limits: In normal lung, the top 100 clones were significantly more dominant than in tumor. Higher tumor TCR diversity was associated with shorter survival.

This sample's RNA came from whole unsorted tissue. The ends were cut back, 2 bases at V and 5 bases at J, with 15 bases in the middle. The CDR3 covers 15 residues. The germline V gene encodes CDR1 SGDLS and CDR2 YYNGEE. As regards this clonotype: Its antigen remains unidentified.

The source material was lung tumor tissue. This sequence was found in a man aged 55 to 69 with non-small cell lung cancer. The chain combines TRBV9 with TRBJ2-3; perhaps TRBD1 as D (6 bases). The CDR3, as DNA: TGTGCCAGCAGCGTGGACAGTTCACCCATAGATACGCAGTATTTT. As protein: CASSVDSSPIDTQYF.